Presented here are 7 T cell receptor beta chains from one specimen sequenced in a study of T cell responses to AZD1222 COVID-19 vaccine. Libraries were prepared by immunoSEQ multiplex PCR; TCRdb keeps only in-frame clonotypes and omits some of them. This table has 200,000 to 250,000 clones, approximately 94% appearing once. This specimen consisted of peripheral blood, obtained on day 0 of MenACWY control vaccination. The receptors derive from an adult in good health.

The rearrangement joins TRBV4-1 to TRBJ1-4, with a possible D match to TRBD1 (5 bases). This CDR3 spans 15 amino acids. V lost 4 bases and J 8 bases, leaving 17 bases between the germline ends. Germline assignment: CDR1 MGHRA and CDR2 YSYEKL. CDR3 DNA: TGCGCCAGCAGCCTTGACGGATCCGGGGGGGAAAAACTGTTTTTT. Protein product: CASSLDGSGGEKLFF.

This chain joins TRBV7-6 and TRBJ2-1; D is perhaps TRBD1 (5 bases). V was trimmed by 5 bases and J by 9 bases, leaving 11 bases between them. The CDR3 sequence is 12 residues long. CDR1 is SGHVS, CDR2 FNYEAQ, per germline. CDR3 nucleotides: TGTGCCAGCAGCGCCCAGGGTTTTGAGCAGTTCTTC. Translating it yields CASSAQGFEQFF.

The V gene is TRBV7-9, the J gene TRBJ1-4; 10 bases align to TRBD1. Looked up from germline, CDR1 is SEHNR and CDR2 is FQNEAQ (reference sequence). The CDR3 sequence is 16 residues long. V dropped 1 base and J dropped 10; count of bases not matched to a gene: 9. The chain's CDR3 is CASSLEGGTGEGKLFF. The DNA for the CDR3 is TGTGCCAGCAGCTTAGAGGGAGGGACAGGGGAAGGAAAACTGTTTTTT.

The chain is built from TRBV6-5 and TRBJ1-1, with 7 bases that match TRBD1. The CDR3 contains 16 residues. V dropped 2 bases and J dropped 1; count of bases not matched to a gene: 7. Germline CDR1 and CDR2: MNHEY and SVGAGI. CDR3 in amino acids: CASSYRPGQRNTEAFF. In nucleotides, the CDR3 is TGTGCCAGCAGTTACCGACCGGGACAGAGGAACACTGAAGCTTTCTTT.

The CDR3 protein is CASRSGSGTNTEAFF. DNA for the CDR3: TGTGCCAGCAGGTCAGGTTCAGGGACGAACACTGAAGCTTTCTTT. The rearrangement links TRBV6-6 to TRBJ1-1; perhaps TRBD1 as D (5 bases). CDR3 size: 15 residues. Between the trimmed V and J ends, which lost 6 bases and 1 base, there was a span of 15 bases. Germline V CDR1 and CDR2: MNHNY, SVGAGI (reference sequence).

This clone showed up just once. Other DNA sequences of this sample code for an identical CDR3. This chain links TRBV19 with TRBJ1-1; D gene unclear. There are 14 residues in the CDR3. The V and J ends lost 1 base and 0 bases respectively, with 6 bases between them. Germline V CDR1 and CDR2: LNHDA, SQIVND (reference sequence). The CDR3 coding sequence is TGTGCCAGTAGTATAGGGCAGGTGAACACTGAAGCTTTCTTT. This sequence encodes CASSIGQVNTEAFF.

The J gene is TRBJ2-3, the V gene TRBV7-2; D is possibly TRBD1 or TRBD2 (5 bases each). The CDR3 runs 14 residues. Germline lookup yields CDR1 SGHTA and CDR2 FQGNSA. Trimming removed 0 bases from V and 8 bases from J, with 12 bases in between. The DNA of the CDR3 is TGTGCCAGCAGCTTAGCGGCCGGGGCCGTTACGCAGTATTTT. Its translation: CASSLAAGAVTQYF. Using reference TRBV7-2 and TRBJ2-3 for the parts outside the CDR3, the full variable domain is GAGVSQSPSNKVTEKGKDVELRCDPISGHTALYWYRQSLGQGLEFLIYFQGNSAPDKSGLPSDRFSAERTGGSVSTLTIQRTQQEDSAVYLCASSLAAGAVTQYFGPGTRLTVL.